This T cell receptor beta chain was captured by sequencing in a study of T cell clones after liver transplantation. Study-level findings and limits: The donor-reactive repertoire was only partly measurable in two subjects, lacking donor cells. In 5 of 8 subjects, circulating graft-donor-reactive CD4 TCRbeta sequences fell significantly after transplant.

The CDR3 has 14 amino acids. After removal of 3 bases from V and 4 bases from J, the junction contained 0 bases not matched to a gene. CDR1 and CDR2 from the germline V gene are SGDLS and YYNGEE. This clone has just one count. Its antigen is currently unknown. Sequencing used immunoSEQ multiplex PCR; TCRdb keeps in-frame clones, though not all of them. This sample has tens of thousands of clones, with 65% to 85% found just once. The material was CD4+ T cells from blood, obtained approximately 3.5 years after liver transplant. The source is a human patient who received a liver transplant. Some T cells could come from the graft donor. The chain carries TRBV9 and TRBJ2-2; 10 nucleotides match TRBD2. The CDR3 DNA reads as TGTGCCAGCAGCGCTAGCGGGAGCACCGGGGAGCTGTTTTTT. Encoded protein: CASSASGSTGELFF.